These 5 T cell receptor beta chains originate from one sample sequenced in a study of Tregs in tolerant kidney transplant recipients. This table comes from immunoSEQ multiplex PCR, and its TCRdb copy is limited to in-frame clones, with some not included. The sample data list roughly 50,000 clones. Sequencing used CD4+ T cells from blood, obtained before the transplant. These receptors originate from a human donor who received a combined kidney and bone marrow transplant.

Of note for this clone: The CDR3 goes on 3 residues after the read ends, and that part is filled in from the germline J gene. The V call is TRBV2, the J call TRBJ1-1; a possible D gene is TRBD1 (5 bases). Between the trimmed V and J ends, which lost 6 bases and 1 base, there was a span of 21 bases. CDR3 length: 17 residues. Germline CDR1 SNHLY, CDR2 FYNNEI. CDR3 bases read: TGTGCCAGCAGACAACCCAAGGGGCGCCACAGGAACACTGAA. Protein sequence: CASRQPKGRHRNTE. The full CDR3 protein is CASRQPKGRHRNTEAFF.

With regard to this clone: Read sequence stops 3 residues before the CDR3 end, and the germline J gene provides the missing end. The chain joins TRBV18 to TRBJ2-4, with 7 bases identical to TRBD1. Per germline, CDR1 KGHSH and CDR2 LQKENI. V was clipped by 6 bases and J by 0 bases; unmatched bases: 8. The CDR3 runs 16 residues. CDR3 bases read: TGTGCCAGCTCCGACTCGAGACAGGGAGCCAAAAACATT. It specifies CASSDSRQGAKNI. The entire CDR3 protein reads CASSDSRQGAKNIQYF. Full variable domain (missing parts from reference TRBV18 and TRBJ2-4): NAGVMQNPRHLVRRRGQEARLRCSPMKGHSHVYWYRQLPEEGLKFMVYLQKENIIDESGMPKERFSAEFPKEGPSILRIQQVVRGDSAAYFCASSDSRQGAKNIQYFGAGTRLSVL.

Details on this clone: Read sequence stops 3 residues before the CDR3 end, and the germline J gene provides the missing end. V and J are TRBV6-2 or TRBV6-3 and TRBJ2-1; tentative D call: TRBD2 (6 bases). Trimming pared 2 bases from V and 4 bases from J, leaving 9 bases between. CDR3 length equals 14 residues. The germline gives CDR1 MNHEY, CDR2 SVGEGT. The CDR3 sequence: CASSYTAGYNEQFF. CDR3 bases read: TGTGCCAGCAGTTACACGGCGGGATACAATGAG.

In the case of this clone: The CDR3 extends 3 residues past the end of the read, so its final part is completed from the germline J gene. V is TRBV10-3 and J is TRBJ2-3; D is unclear. Germline assignment: CDR1 ENHRY and CDR2 SYGVKD. With 2 bases removed from V and 0 bases from J, the gap between germline ends came to 9 bases. This CDR3 region has 15 residues. Incomplete CDR3 DNA: TGTGCCATCAGTGAGGCGGAACCTAGCACAGATACG. Protein: CAISEAEPSTDT. The whole CDR3 protein reads CAISEAEPSTDTQYF.

Details on this clone: Read sequence stops 3 residues before the CDR3 end, and the germline J gene provides the missing end. V usage is TRBV18 and J usage is TRBJ2-2; maybe TRBD1 (6 bases). The CDR3 covers 16 residues. Trimming took 3 bases from V and 0 from J, leaving 11 bases between them. From germline, CDR1 is KGHSH and CDR2 LQKENI. CDR3 amino acids: CASSPQGPPNTGELFF. The sequenced CDR3 bases are TGTGCCAGCTCACCGCAGGGGCCCCCGAACACCGGGGAG. The complete variable domain, with remaining parts taken from reference TRBV18 and TRBJ2-2, reads NAGVMQNPRHLVRRRGQEARLRCSPMKGHSHVYWYRQLPEEGLKFMVYLQKENIIDESGMPKERFSAEFPKEGPSILRIQQVVRGDSAAYFCASSPQGPPNTGELFFGEGSRLTVL.